These 14 T cell receptor beta chains share one sample of origin, sequenced in a study of cytomegalovirus exposure and HLA in healthy donors. Repertoires were generated with immunoSEQ multiplex PCR, while TCRdb's copy carries only in-frame clones and drops some. The sample contains about 110,000 clones, 70% to 85% of which appear only once. Specimen: PBMCs. Receptors originate from a woman aged 18-30 years in good health and CMV-seronegative.

The CDR3 sequence: CSVEGTGLTEAFF. Written as DNA, the CDR3 is TGCAGCGTTGAAGGGACAGGGTTGACTGAAGCTTTCTTT. The chain carries TRBV29-1 and TRBJ1-1; TRBD1 agrees at 8 bases. V gave up 1 base and J gave up 5 bases; unmatched junction bases: 3. CDR1 is SQVTM, CDR2 ANQGSEA, per germline. The CDR3 runs to 13 residues. Complete variable domain (other parts from reference TRBV29-1 and TRBJ1-1): SAVISQKPSRDICQRGTSLTIQCQVDSQVTMMFWYRQQPGQSLTLIATANQGSEATYESGFVIDKFPISRPNLTFSTLTVSNMSPEDSSIYLCSVEGTGLTEAFFGQGTRLTVV.

The CDR3 loop reads CASSTPHSGGAGAQYF. The DNA for the CDR3 is TGTGCCAGCAGTACCCCCCATAGCGGGGGGGCCGGGGCGCAGTATTTT. The chain uses TRBV28 and TRBJ2-3, with 11 bases aligning to TRBD2. The CDR3 runs to 16 residues. Trimming cost V 5 bases and J 10 bases; bases outside gene matches: 14. Germline V CDR1 and CDR2: MDHEN, SYDVKM.

The V gene is TRBV27, the J gene TRBJ2-7; perhaps TRBD1 as D (6 bases). V was pared by 1 base and J by 5 bases, with 18 bases between. This CDR3 is built from 16 residues. The germline V gene has CDR1 MNHEY and CDR2 SMNVEV (reference sequence). CDR3 loop: CASSLLGTLRPDEQYF. CDR3 sequence (DNA): TGTGCCAGCAGTTTATTAGGGACACTCAGACCCGACGAGCAGTACTTC.

The V gene is TRBV6-1, the J gene TRBJ1-1; 11 bases agree with TRBD1. The CDR3 has 17 amino acids. Trimming at V came to 2 bases and at J to 0 bases, leaving 5 bases not matched to a gene. Germline loops: CDR1 MNHNS, CDR2 SASEGT. In DNA form, the CDR3 reads TGTGCCAGCAGTGAATATCGGACAGGGGGCTTGAACACTGAAGCTTTCTTT. It encodes CASSEYRTGGLNTEAFF.

This clone was detected a few times. The genes are TRBV4-1 and TRBJ2-7; 13 bases are shared with TRBD2. Unmatched junction bases numbered 4, after V lost 3 bases and J lost 5 bases. This CDR3 region has 15 residues. The V gene's germline CDR1 is MGHRA and CDR2 YSYEKL. This CDR3 is CASSQGLAGRDEQYF. In DNA form, the CDR3 reads TGCGCCAGCAGCCAGGGACTAGCGGGGAGGGACGAGCAGTACTTC.

The chain links TRBV12-1 to TRBJ1-3; no check of the table's D call, TRBD1, against the DNA was made. TRBV12-1 is a pseudogene segment. This CDR3 is 19 amino acids long. CDR3: CASSFAGTTGGLSGNTIYF. DNA for the CDR3: TGTGCCAGCAGCTTTGCGGGAACAACAGGGGGTCTCTCTGGAAACACCATATATTTT.

As regards this clone: Other DNA sequences in this specimen translate into the identical CDR3. This chain links TRBV5-1 with TRBJ2-7; possible D gene TRBD2, 5 bases. The CDR3 covers 12 residues. The V gene's germline CDR1 is SGHRS and CDR2 YFSETQ. Trimming pared 3 bases from V and 1 base from J, leaving 5 bases between. This CDR3 reads CASSSGSYEQYF. The CDR3 DNA sequence: TGCGCCAGCAGCTCGGGATCCTACGAGCAGTACTTC.

V gene TRBV11-2 combines with J gene TRBJ2-7, with a tentative D call TRBD1 (6 bases). The CDR3 sequence is 12 residues long. Germline V CDR1 and CDR2: SGHAT, FQNNGV. Trimming stripped 3 bases from V and 5 bases from J, with 8 bases between. CDR3 amino acids: CASSFRTDEQYF. CDR3 bases: TGTGCCAGCAGCTTTAGGACAGACGAGCAGTACTTC.

This chain links TRBV27 with TRBJ2-5, with TRBD2 matching over 7 bases. The CDR3 has 14 amino acids. Germline lookup yields CDR1 MNHEY and CDR2 SMNVEV (reference sequence). V dropped 8 bases and J dropped 0; count of bases not matched to a gene: 6. The CDR3 DNA sequence: TGTGCCAGCGGGCAGCGGGGAGACCAAGAGACCCAGTACTTC. Encoded protein: CASGQRGDQETQYF.

This clone came up once. This chain connects TRBV6-6 to TRBJ2-7; a possible D gene is TRBD2 (5 bases). V was pared by 5 bases and J by 4 bases, with 15 bases between. Looked up from germline, CDR1 is MNHNY and CDR2 is SVGAGI (reference sequence). The CDR3 extends over 14 amino acids. The CDR3 protein is CASSDGWRSYEQYF. CDR3 nucleotides: TGTGCCAGCAGTGATGGGTGGAGGAGTTACGAGCAGTACTTC.

This sequence joins TRBV6-1 and TRBJ2-5, with no clear D. Germline CDR1 MNHNS, CDR2 SASEGT. The CDR3 consists of 14 residues. With 1 base removed from V and 2 bases from J, the gap between germline ends came to 8 bases. The CDR3 DNA reads TGTGCCAGCAGTGAAGTCTACGGGCAAGAGACCCAGTACTTC. This codes for CASSEVYGQETQYF.

V usage is TRBV10-3 and J usage is TRBJ2-1; D is possibly TRBD2 (5 bases). Germline V gene lookup returns CDR1 ENHRY and CDR2 SYGVKD. The V end lost 8 bases, the J end lost 10 bases, and 18 bases lay between the germline ends. CDR3 size: 13 residues. CDR3 bases: TGTGCCATCGCCCGGGCGGATGAGCGGGAGCAGTTCTTC. As protein: CAIARADEREQFF.

This clone has a single count. J is TRBJ1-5 and V is TRBV19; D is possibly TRBD1 (5 bases). From germline, CDR1 is LNHDA and CDR2 SQIVND (reference sequence). V lost 3 bases and J lost 3, with 15 bases in between. The CDR3 contains 16 residues. CDR3 nucleotide sequence: TGTGCCAGTAGTATGTCCGGGGGTCTCGTCAATCAGCCCCAGCATTTT. It yields the protein CASSMSGGLVNQPQHF. Using reference TRBV19 and TRBJ1-5 for the parts outside the CDR3, the full variable domain is DGGITQSPKYLFRKEGQNVTLSCEQNLNHDAMYWYRQDPGQGLRLIYYSQIVNDFQKGDIAEGYSVSREKKESFPLTVTSAQKNPTAFYLCASSMSGGLVNQPQHFGDGTRLSIL.

This clone was seen a few times. J is TRBJ2-3 and V is TRBV2; 8 bases are shared with TRBD2. After removal of 7 bases from V and 0 bases from J, the junction contained 3 bases not matched to a gene. The germline V gene encodes CDR1 SNHLY and CDR2 FYNNEI. This CDR3 is built from 14 residues. CDR3 DNA: TGTGCCAGCAATATAGCGGGAAGCACAGATACGCAGTATTTT. This codes for CASNIAGSTDTQYF.